A selection of T cell receptor beta chains follows, all from one sample in a study of T-cell reconstitution after alpha-beta-depleted transplantation in children. TCRdb processed the PCR reads anew with MiXCR; each CDR3 protein has one entry. The top ten clones hold over 3.5% of a sample with hundreds of thousands of distinct CDR3 sequences, roughly 13% of them seen once. The specimen comprised PBMCs, sampled from the stem cell graft. These receptors were collected from a human donor who donated a stem cell graft to a child with Fanconi anemia. Each CDR3 is given with its conserved first and last residue. For some rows the clone size is stated as once, few or many, or as a class when expanded; others skip it.

CDR3 length	clone size	V gene	J gene	CDR3 protein
12	-	TRBV21-1	TRBJ2-7	CASSKEWREQYF
13	few	TRBV6-5	TRBJ1-2	CASSSKIRGGYTF
14	-	TRBV6-5	TRBJ2-1	CASSYYGGDNEQFF
15	-	TRBV5-1	TRBJ1-1	CASSWGTVMATETFF
12	few	TRBV12-3/TRBV12-4	TRBJ1-1	CASSLETGQAFF
11	many	TRBV2	TRBJ2-7	CASSLTYEQYF
13	-	TRBV10-3	TRBJ2-2	CAISTGNTGELFF
13	-	TRBV2	TRBJ1-2	CASFLTGNYGYTF
16	-	TRBV18	TRBJ1-1	CASSPRASLDGTEAFF
16	-	TRBV5-1	TRBJ2-3	CASSLSSGQGVDTQYF
14	-	TRBV20-1	TRBJ1-1	CSASAGAYRTEAFF
15	-	TRBV4-2	TRBJ1-2	CASSQELDRVHGYTF
14	few	TRBV7-2	TRBJ2-5	CASSWSGGSETQYF
13	few	TRBV10-2	TRBJ2-2	CASTGGISGELFF
12	many	TRBV20-1	TRBJ1-1	CSARVGTGEAFF
14	few	TRBV5-1	TRBJ1-2	CASSLGYKAGGYTF
14	-	TRBV12-3/TRBV12-4	TRBJ1-2	CASSLGGQHYGYTF
15	-	TRBV6-5	TRBJ2-3	CASSYPTGSTDTQYF
12	few	TRBV30	TRBJ1-1	CAWSLSNTEAFF
17	-	TRBV5-1	TRBJ2-2	CASSSFSTGRDTGELFF
16	many	TRBV12-3/TRBV12-4	TRBJ2-5	CASSRLAGTRQETQYF
13	few	TRBV12-3/TRBV12-4	TRBJ1-5	CASRSDRDQPQHF
14	few	TRBV5-1	TRBJ2-5	CASSYRAAWETQYF
15	few	TRBV6-5	TRBJ1-1	CASSYSRQGGTEAFF
13	many	TRBV5-8	TRBJ2-2	CASSLRPTGELFF
14	-	TRBV5-6	TRBJ2-7	CASSLGQGVLEQYF
15	-	TRBV14	TRBJ1-2	CASSLNLGSNYGYTF
13	-	TRBV11-2	TRBJ2-1	CASSLAQPYEQFF
15	-	TRBV18	TRBJ1-2	CASSPQTGRGYGYTF
16	-	TRBV5-4	TRBJ1-1	CASSFAGGFGGSEAFF
14	few	TRBV19	TRBJ1-2	CASTSPGEGYGYTF
16	-	TRBV6-2/TRBV6-3	TRBJ1-1	CASSTGGGRTNTEAFF
15	few	TRBV7-2	TRBJ2-7	CASTLDRGPVYEQYF
17	few	TRBV7-2	TRBJ2-1	CASSLVPGSSSYNEQFF
14	once	TRBV7-2	TRBJ2-5	CASSQSGQAETQYF
16	-	TRBV29-1	TRBJ2-7	CSVEVGDREIRYEQYF
9	-	TRBV6-5	TRBJ1-1	CASEAEAFF
13	-	TRBV20-1	TRBJ2-1	CSAPSGPYNEQFF
12	many	TRBV6-2/TRBV6-3	TRBJ1-2	CASSWDFYGYTF
15	few	TRBV5-1	TRBJ1-6	CASSTPTGRNSPLHF
15	few	TRBV10-3	TRBJ2-1	CATYRGEDNYNEQFF
12	many	TRBV27	TRBJ1-5	CASSPNNQPQHF
13	few	TRBV7-9	TRBJ1-1	CASSLGTGAEAFF
12	few	TRBV3-1	TRBJ1-6	CASGRGVSPLHF
16	-	TRBV3-1	TRBJ2-3	CASSRRPGGAGDTQYF
17	-	TRBV20-1	TRBJ1-4	CSAQLGSAVGGNEKLFF
14	-	TRBV20-1	TRBJ1-2	CSARDTSGSEGYTF
12	-	TRBV20-1	TRBJ2-1	CRTGQGYNEQFF